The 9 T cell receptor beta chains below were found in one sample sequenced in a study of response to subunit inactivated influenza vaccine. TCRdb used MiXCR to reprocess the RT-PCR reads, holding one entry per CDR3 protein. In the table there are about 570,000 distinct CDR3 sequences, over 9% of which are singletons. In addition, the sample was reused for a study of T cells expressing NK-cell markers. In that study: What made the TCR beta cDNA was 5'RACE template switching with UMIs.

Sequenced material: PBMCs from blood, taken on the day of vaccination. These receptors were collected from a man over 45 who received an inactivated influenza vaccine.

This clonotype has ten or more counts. The CDR3 nucleotides are TGCAGCGTTGAGAGGGCTTACGAGCAGTACTTC. It codes for CSVERAYEQYF. The chain joins TRBV29-1 to TRBJ2-7; tentative D call: TRBD2 (5 bases). CDR1 is SQVTM, CDR2 ANQGSEA, per germline. The germline V and J ends were trimmed by 3 bases and 4 bases, with 7 bases remaining between them. The CDR3 loop spans 11 amino acids.

The CDR3 loop reads CASSYSRRTGLIGNQPQHF. The DNA for the CDR3 is TGTGCCAGCAGTTACTCACGTCGGACAGGGTTAATTGGCAATCAGCCCCAGCATTTT. The chain carries TRBV6-2 or TRBV6-3 and TRBJ1-5; 8 bases are shared with TRBD1. The CDR3 extends over 19 amino acids. Unmatched junction bases numbered 12, after V lost 0 bases and J lost 2 bases. CDR1 and CDR2 from the germline V gene are MNHEY and SVGEGT.

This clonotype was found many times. The CDR3 spells CATSRESGKDGYTF. CDR3 DNA sequence: TGTGCCACCAGCAGAGAATCGGGGAAAGATGGCTACACCTTC. The chain uses TRBV15 and TRBJ1-2; D is unresolved. Deletions cut 0 bases from V and 6 bases from J, with 11 bases between. In germline, CDR1 is LNHNV, CDR2 YYDKDF (reference sequence). The CDR3 spans 14 residues.

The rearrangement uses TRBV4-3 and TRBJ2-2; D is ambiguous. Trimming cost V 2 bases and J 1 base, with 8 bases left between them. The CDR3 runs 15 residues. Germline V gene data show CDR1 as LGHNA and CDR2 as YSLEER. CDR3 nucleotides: TGCGCCAGCAGCCAACAGAGCGTGAACACCGGGGAGCTGTTTTTT. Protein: CASSQQSVNTGELFF.

The CDR3 region has the DNA TGCAGTGCTAGGTGGGAGGACGTGTTCGGGGAGACCCAGTACTTC. Translation: CSARWEDVFGETQYF. The chain couples TRBV20-1 to TRBJ2-5, with D maybe TRBD2 (6 bases). V was trimmed by 3 bases and J by 5 bases, leaving 19 bases between them. The CDR3 length is 15 residues. In germline, CDR1 is DFQATT, CDR2 SNEGSKA (reference sequence).

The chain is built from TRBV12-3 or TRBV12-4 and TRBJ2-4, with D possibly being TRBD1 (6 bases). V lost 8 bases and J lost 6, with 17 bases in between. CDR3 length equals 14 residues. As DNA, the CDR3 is TGTGCCAGCGGACTGGGGGCTGGTGGAAACATTCAGTACTTC. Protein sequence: CASGLGAGGNIQYF.

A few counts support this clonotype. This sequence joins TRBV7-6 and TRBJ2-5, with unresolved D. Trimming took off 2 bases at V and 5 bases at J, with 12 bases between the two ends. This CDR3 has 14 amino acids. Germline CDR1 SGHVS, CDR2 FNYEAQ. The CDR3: CASSLSGHAETQYF. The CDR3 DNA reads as TGTGCCAGCAGCTTATCGGGCCACGCGGAGACCCAGTACTTC.

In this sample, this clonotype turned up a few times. CDR3 in DNA: TGCAGTGCTAGAGCAATAGCGGGAGTATCCTACAATGAGCAGTTCTTC. It is translated as CSARAIAGVSYNEQFF. The chain recombines TRBV20-1 with TRBJ2-1, with 9 bases matching TRBD2. The CDR3 runs 16 residues. V trimming: 1 base; J trimming: 1 base; junction bases outside the gene matches: 5. Germline CDR1 and CDR2: DFQATT and SNEGSKA (reference sequence).

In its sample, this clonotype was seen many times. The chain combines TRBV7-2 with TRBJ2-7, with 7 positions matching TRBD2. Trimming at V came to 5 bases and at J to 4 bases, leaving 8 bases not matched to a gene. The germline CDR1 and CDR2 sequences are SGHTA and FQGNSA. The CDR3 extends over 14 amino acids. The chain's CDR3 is CASSPPTSVYEQYF. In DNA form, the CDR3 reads TGTGCCAGCAGCCCACCCACTAGCGTATACGAGCAGTACTTC.